The present T cell receptor beta chain was sequenced within a study of T cell clonality in common variable immunodeficiency. Profiling relied on immunoSEQ multiplex PCR, and the TCRdb table lists in-frame clones only, not all of them. The sample offers 50,000 to 60,000 clones and no singletons, the top ten holding about 1.7%. Germline CDR1 reads DFQATT; CDR2 reads SNEGSKA (reference sequence). V shed 4 bases, J shed 6 bases, and the junction held 6 bases outside the gene matches. The CDR3 spans 13 residues. Regarding this clone: The missing CDR3 end, 3 residues past where the read stops, is filled in from the germline J gene.

The material sequenced was peripheral blood mononuclear cells. This chain joins TRBV20-1 and TRBJ2-7; 10 nucleotides match TRBD1. The origin of this receptor is a person aged 18 to 75 in good health. The CDR3 here is CSAMTGGEGEQYF. CDR3 DNA (partial): TGCAGTGCTATGACAGGGGGCGAGGGCGAG.